Described below is a single T cell receptor (beta chain) sequence and its context. What this receptor recognizes is not known. These data originate in a study of synovial regulatory T cells in juvenile arthritis (dated by TCRdb to the mid-2010s). At the level of the whole study: Among the sequenced patients, a few were classified as therapy-naive, methotrexate plus infliximab was given to one, methotrexate was given to about 6, and treatment information was unavailable for one. TCRbeta CDR3 repertoires of blood iaTreg cells, other blood Treg cells and synovial fluid Treg cells from matched patient samples were compared in the study. Although effector T cell subsets in the cohort were also sequenced for comparisons, the Treg dataset on its own covers only blood and synovial fluid Treg cells. The TCR repertoire comparisons covered Treg and Teff subsets from approximately twelve JIA patients with active disease.

The donors for the TCR repertoire analysis were approximately eleven juvenile idiopathic arthritis patients with active disease who had not reached inactive disease, of whom 3 were polyarticular and 8 were oligoarticular. The median age of the TCR-sequenced patients was about 10 years (range about 2.4-25), and their median disease duration was roughly seven years (range 0.2-19.1). The samples for TCR repertoire analysis were obtained at two Italian centres. Peripheral blood mononuclear cells were isolated using a Histopaque-1077 density gradient and were cryopreserved in around 90% FCS with about 10% DMSO. Broader findings and caveats from the paper: iaTreg TCR repertoires were found to be largely private across patients and to partially overlap with synovial Teff and blood CPL repertoires. Synovial Treg cells shared more CDR3 sequences with iaTreg cells than with other blood Treg cells, and Chao-Jaccard similarity confirmed that synovial Treg cells were more closely related to iaTreg cells. TCR diversity was lower in blood iaTreg cells than in other blood Treg cells, which is consistent with antigen-driven expansion.

Inclusive of the bounding cysteine and phenylalanine, the CDR3 is 13 residues long. Only the protein is available. CDR1 MNHNS and CDR2 SASEGT were looked up in the germline V gene. The receptor library was made with the immunoSEQ multiplex PCR assay. TCRbeta CDR3 sequencing was carried out by Adaptive Biotechnologies. Under the source paper's analysis protocol: Repertoire similarity was assessed using the Chao-modified Jaccard index and the median clonotype overlap from 200 random subsamples at equal sample size. Similarity analyses used either productive nucleotide sequences or in silico-translated amino acid sequences. Hierarchical clustering with single linkage and t-SNE based on Chao-modified Jaccard distances were used to compare repertoires. Repertoire diversity was assessed with the Renyi index over a range of alpha values after the sample sizes were normalised. This immuneACCESS table, as held by TCRdb, lists in-frame sequences with V and J called but not all clones. Of the missing ones, under half trace to an unresolved V gene in checked studies; the others have no known cause. V and J calls and clone size are those listed in that table; D and trimming were worked out from the DNA. The sample table gives 7,500 to 10,000 clones. The biggest ten clones account for roughly 0.39% of the sample.

The sequence was obtained from a donor younger than 30 with juvenile idiopathic arthritis. Sequenced sample: Treg cells from blood. What the cell subset or site label conveys for this sample: remaining (HLA-DR-negative) circulating blood Treg cells. The sequence is built from TRBV6-1 and TRBJ1-5. The CDR3 region reads CASSSISGQPQHF.